The 10 T cell receptor beta chains given below trace back to one sample, sequenced in a study of T cell repertoires in cytomegalovirus infection. MiXCR was run by TCRdb on the reads, yielding one entry per CDR3 protein. This table has about 300,000 distinct CDR3 sequences, 9.6% appearing once. The source material was PBMCs. These receptors came from a human donor in good health (CMV status not recorded). Some clones in this sample may be carry-over from other donors' samples.

This clonotype was seen ten or more times. The chain uses TRBV7-2 and TRBJ1-1; D is uncertain. Germline loops: CDR1 SGHTA, CDR2 FQGNSA. This CDR3 has 13 residues. V was cut by 3 bases and J by 2 bases, with 7 bases left in between. This CDR3 reads CASSFSSNTEAFF. Here the CDR3 DNA reads TGTGCCAGCAGCTTTAGTAGCAACACTGAAGCTTTCTTT.

V is TRBV11-3 and J is TRBJ2-3; 14 bases agree with TRBD2. CDR1 and CDR2 from the germline V gene are SGHNT and YENEEA. With V trimmed by 5 bases and J by 5 bases, 6 bases remained unmatched. The CDR3 runs to 16 residues. The CDR3 DNA follows: TGTGCCAGCAGCATAAGGACTAGCGGGGGGATAGATACGCAGTATTTT. Translating gives CASSIRTSGGIDTQYF.

Ten or more counts support this clonotype. This chain joins TRBV5-4 and TRBJ1-1; 7 bases agree with TRBD1. V gave up 0 bases and J gave up 5 bases; unmatched junction bases: 7. Germline-derived CDR1 and CDR2 are SGHNT and YYREEE (reference sequence). There are 15 residues in the CDR3. CDR3 region: CASSLVRQGNTEAFF. The CDR3 DNA follows: TGTGCCAGCAGCTTGGTTCGACAGGGTAATACTGAAGCTTTCTTT.

The sample holds many counts of this clonotype. The J gene is TRBJ2-3, the V gene TRBV15; D is possibly TRBD1 (5 bases). From germline, CDR1 is LNHNV and CDR2 YYDKDF (reference sequence). The CDR3 covers 18 residues. Trimming took off 0 bases at V and 0 bases at J, with 16 bases between the two ends. The CDR3 loop is CATSRDTVSYRSTDTQYF. The CDR3 bases are TGTGCCACCAGCAGAGATACGGTCTCATACAGGAGCACAGATACGCAGTATTTT.

In its sample, this clonotype was seen many times. The chain employs TRBV7-9 and TRBJ2-1; D is perhaps TRBD2 (5 bases). The CDR3 extends over 13 amino acids. CDR1 SEHNR and CDR2 FQNEAQ come from the germline V gene (reference sequence). V lost 5 bases and J lost 8, with 13 bases in between. This CDR3 reads CASSRKSSHEQFF. The CDR3, as DNA: TGTGCCAGCAGCCGCAAATCTAGCCATGAGCAGTTCTTC. The full variable domain, its missing parts supplied by reference TRBV7-9 and TRBJ2-1, is DTGVSQNPRHKITKRGQNVTFRCDPISEHNRLYWYRQTLGQGPEFLTYFQNEAQLEKSRLLSDRFSAERPKGSFSTLEIQRTEQGDSAMYLCASSRKSSHEQFFGPGTRLTVL.

Only a few counts were recorded for this clonotype. J is TRBJ2-1 and V is TRBV20-1; 10 bases are a match to TRBD1. Germline lookup yields CDR1 DFQATT and CDR2 SNEGSKA (reference sequence). The CDR3 sequence is 15 residues long. Germline trimming cut 3 bases from V and 12 bases from J; bases unmatched to any gene: 14. The CDR3 DNA is TGCAGTGCTAGTCCGGGACAGGGGTCAATACGAGGGCAGTTCTTC. Translating gives CSASPGQGSIRGQFF.

The chain carries TRBV29-1 and TRBJ2-7, with D perhaps TRBD1 (6 bases). Looked up from germline, CDR1 is SQVTM and CDR2 is ANQGSEA. CDR3 length equals 12 residues. Between the trimmed V and J ends, which lost 4 bases and 4 bases, there was a span of 11 bases. The DNA for the CDR3 is TGCAGCGTTGTGGGACACCTTTACGAGCAGTACTTC. It is translated as CSVVGHLYEQYF.

This clonotype was counted at least ten times. V usage is TRBV28 and J usage is TRBJ2-5; D is unresolved. The CDR3 extends over 12 amino acids. V lost 2 bases to trimming and J lost 7 bases, with 8 bases between them. The germline V gene has CDR1 MDHEN and CDR2 SYDVKM. CDR3 nucleotides: TGTGCCAGCAGTTTACTTACCGGGACCCAGTACTTC. Translating gives CASSLLTGTQYF.

In its sample, this clonotype was seen a few times. V is TRBV27 and J is TRBJ2-7, with D possibly called TRBD1 or TRBD2 (5 bases each). Germline loops: CDR1 MNHEY, CDR2 SMNVEV (reference sequence). This CDR3 spans 14 amino acids. V was trimmed by 5 bases and J by 7 bases, leaving 18 bases between them. The CDR3 DNA reads as TGTGCCAGCAGTAACCTCGGGACCCGGGGTGAGCAGTACTTC. Its protein product is CASSNLGTRGEQYF.

The chain links TRBV6-6 to TRBJ2-5, with D unresolved. Germline V lookup: CDR1 MNHNY, CDR2 SVGAGI (reference sequence). The length of the CDR3 is 14 residues. The germline V and J ends were trimmed by 6 bases and 1 base, with 12 bases remaining between them. This CDR3 reads CASRARGGQETQYF. The CDR3 region has the DNA TGTGCCAGCAGGGCCCGAGGTGGCCAAGAGACCCAGTACTTC.